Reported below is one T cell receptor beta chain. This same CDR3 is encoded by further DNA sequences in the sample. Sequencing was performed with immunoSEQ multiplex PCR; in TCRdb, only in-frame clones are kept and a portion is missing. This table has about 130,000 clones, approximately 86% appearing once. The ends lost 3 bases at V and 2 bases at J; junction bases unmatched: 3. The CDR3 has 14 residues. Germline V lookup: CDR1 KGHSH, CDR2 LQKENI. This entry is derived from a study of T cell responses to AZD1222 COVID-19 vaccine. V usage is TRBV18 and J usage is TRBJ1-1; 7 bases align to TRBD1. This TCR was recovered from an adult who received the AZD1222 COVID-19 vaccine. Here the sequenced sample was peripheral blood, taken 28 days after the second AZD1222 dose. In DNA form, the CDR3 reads TGTGCCAGCTCACCCGGACAGGAAAACACTGAAGCTTTCTTT. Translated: CASSPGQENTEAFF.